The entry below describes one TCR beta chain. Its antigen is as yet unknown. V lost 6 bases, J lost 0 bases, and 9 bases lay in between. CDR3 length: 14 amino acids. Germline V gene data show CDR1 as ENHRY and CDR2 as SYGVKD. The entry originates in a study of vaccination effects on CD4 cells after COVID-19. About the research overall: Everyone in the study got two shots of either the BNT162b2 or mRNA-1273 vaccine. Study-wide results and limits: Marked contraction was observed in infection-induced and vaccine-induced clones late after vaccination.

Using viral peptide pools, the ViraFEST assay grew out antigen-specific CD4+ T cells prior to sequencing. Cultured cells yielded isolated CD4+ T cells after 10 to 11 days. According to the study, vaccine recipients showed no prior SARS-CoV-2 infection and negative nucleocapsid antibodies. It was with around 10 IU/ml IL-2 and 8 to 10 ug/ml peptides that two million PBMC per well were cultured. Sequencing was performed with immunoSEQ multiplex PCR; in TCRdb, only in-frame clones are kept and a portion is missing. Of 71,000 or so clones listed, around 76% were seen once; the top ten hold less than 5%. This rearrangement joins TRBV10-3 to TRBJ1-5, with a weak D call TRBD1 (5 bases). This receptor was obtained from a human donor who received a COVID-19 vaccine. Sample: CD4+ T cells from PBMCs cultured with HCoV-OC43 spike peptides, taken before COVID-19 vaccination. Subset described: HCoV-OC43 spike overlapping peptide pool stimulation. CDR3 in amino acids: CAISPGASNQPQHF. Here the CDR3 DNA reads TGTGCCATCAGCCCCGGGGCTAGCAATCAGCCCCAGCATTTT.